This TCR beta chain was found in a study of control samples from healthy donors and cancer patients. Profiled with immunoSEQ multiplex PCR; TCRdb holds only in-frame clones, not every one. The sample has 80,000 or so clones, 85% to 95% seen once. Trimming shortened V by 8 bases and J by 9 bases, and 16 bases separated the two germline ends. The CDR3 covers 12 residues. Germline V gene data show CDR1 as MNHEY and CDR2 as SMNVEV (reference sequence). This chain joins TRBV27 and TRBJ2-5, with unresolved D. Sample: blood. The TCR was taken from an older woman in good health. For the CDR3, the DNA is TGTGCCAGCGGCGACCGTTTGGTTCCCCAGTACTTC. It encodes CASGDRLVPQYF.